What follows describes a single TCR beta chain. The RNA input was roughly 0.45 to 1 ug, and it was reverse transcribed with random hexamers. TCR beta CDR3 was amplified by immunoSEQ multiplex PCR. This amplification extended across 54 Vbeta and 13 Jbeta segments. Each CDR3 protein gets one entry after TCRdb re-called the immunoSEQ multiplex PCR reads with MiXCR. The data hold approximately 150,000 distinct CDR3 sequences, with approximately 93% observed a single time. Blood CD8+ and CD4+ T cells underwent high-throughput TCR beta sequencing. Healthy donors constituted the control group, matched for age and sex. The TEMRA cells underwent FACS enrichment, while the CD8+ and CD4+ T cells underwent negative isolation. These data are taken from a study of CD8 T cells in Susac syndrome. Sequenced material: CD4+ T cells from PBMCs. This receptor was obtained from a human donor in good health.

CDR3: CASSPKEGAHEQFF. In nucleotides, the CDR3 is TGTGCCAGCTCACCCAAGGAGGGGGCGCATGAGCAGTTCTTC. V usage is TRBV18 and J usage is TRBJ2-1, with a possible D match to TRBD1 (7 bases). Germline CDR1 KGHSH, CDR2 LQKENI. This CDR3 spans 14 amino acids. V was trimmed by 3 bases and J by 8 bases, leaving 14 bases between them.